This T cell receptor beta chain was documented in a study of CD8 T cells in Susac syndrome. Trimming removed 5 bases at V and 8 bases at J, with 18 bases between. The V gene's germline CDR1 is DFQATT and CDR2 SNEGSKA (reference sequence). CDR3 length: 14 residues. When the RNA was reverse transcribed, random hexamers were used with an input of about 0.5 to 1 ug. TCRdb re-called the immunoSEQ multiplex PCR reads with MiXCR, one entry per CDR3 protein. The sample shows hundreds of thousands of distinct CDR3 sequences, roughly 96% of them seen only once. This TCR was recovered from a human donor with multiple sclerosis. Specimen: CD4+ T cells from PBMCs. This sequence joins TRBV20-1 and TRBJ1-4; possible D gene TRBD1, 6 bases. The CDR3 nucleotides are TGCAGTGCTTCCACCGGGACACGGCTCGAAAAACTGTTTTTT. Its protein is CSASTGTRLEKLFF.